A selection of T cell receptor beta chains follows, all from one sample in a study of cytomegalovirus exposure and HLA in healthy donors. The protocol was immunoSEQ multiplex PCR, while the TCRdb copy is restricted to in-frame clones and leaves out a portion. The table records 150,000 to 200,000 clones, about 78% of them present only once. Input material: PBMCs. Every receptor here comes from a man aged 60-69 years in good health and CMV-seronegative. CDR3s include the opening cysteine and the closing phenylalanine or tryptophan. Fields, in order: CDR3 DNA, CDR3 protein, V gene, clone size, D gene, J gene. A D gene is named only where the DNA matches it firmly. Clone size is given for some rows only: seen once, a few or many times, or a class if the clone is expanded.

TGTGCCAGTAGTATTGGGACAGCGAACACTGAAGCTTTCTTT | CASSIGTANTEAFF | TRBV19 | . | TRBD1 | TRBJ1-1
TGTGCCAGTAGACTTACAGGGGGCTCCTACAATGAGCAGTTCTTC | CASRLTGGSYNEQFF | TRBV19 | . | TRBD1 | TRBJ2-1
TGTGCCAGCAGCTTGGCCGGGGGACAGACGCTTTTC | CASSLAGGQTLF | TRBV5-6 | once | . | TRBJ2-7
TGTGCCAGTAGCGACGGACAGGGGGAGGAAGCTTTCTTT | CASSDGQGEEAFF | TRBV19 | . | TRBD1 | TRBJ1-1
TGCGCCAGCAGCTTGGGACAGGGCAGCTATGGCTACACCTTC | CASSLGQGSYGYTF | TRBV5-1 | . | TRBD1 | TRBJ1-2
TGTGCTAGTGGTGTACAGGGGTCCTATGGCTACACCTTC | CASGVQGSYGYTF | TRBV12-5 | . | TRBD1 | TRBJ1-2
TGCAGCGCGCAGGGGGACTCCTACAATGAGCAGTTCTTC | CSAQGDSYNEQFF | TRBV29-1 | . | TRBD1 | TRBJ2-1
TGTGCCAGCAGCAGGGGTGTTTTAGAGACCCAGTACTTC | CASSRGVLETQYF | TRBV27 | . | . | TRBJ2-5
TGTGCCTCAAAGGCAGGGGCTGGTGGCTACACCTTC | CASKAGAGGYTF | TRBV28 | . | . | TRBJ1-2
TGTGCCAGCAGACGTAGCGGGGTCCTACGGTATGAGCAGTTCTTC | CASRRSGVLRYEQFF | TRBV11-1 | . | TRBD2 | TRBJ2-1
TGCGCCAGCAGCTTGAGTAGCGGGGTCGGGTATGAGCAGTTCTTC | CASSLSSGVGYEQFF | TRBV5-1 | . | TRBD2 | TRBJ2-1
TGTGCCAGCATCCGACAGGATGGGTATTCACCCCTCCACTTT | CASIRQDGYSPLHF | TRBV2 | . | . | TRBJ1-6
TGCAGCCAAGAACTACGGGATGAGCAGTTCTTC | CSQELRDEQFF | TRBV20-1 | . | . | TRBJ2-1
TGTGCCAGCAGTACCGACAGGGGAAGCACAGATACGCAGTATTTT | CASSTDRGSTDTQYF | TRBV2 | . | TRBD1 | TRBJ2-3
TGTGCCAGCAGGCGGGGGACTAGCTACACCGGGGAGCTGTTTTTT | CASRRGTSYTGELFF | TRBV6-1 | . | TRBD2 | TRBJ2-2
TGTGCCAGCAGTCTTGCGACAGTACGCAATCAGCCCCAGCATTTT | CASSLATVRNQPQHF | TRBV28 | . | . | TRBJ1-5
TGCAGCGCAGAGGACAGGGGGCGCTCCTACGAGCAGTACTTC | CSAEDRGRSYEQYF | TRBV29-1 | . | TRBD1 | TRBJ2-7
TGTGCCAGCAGCGTAGCCGGCAGGGAAAATCAGCCCCAGCATTTT | CASSVAGRENQPQHF | TRBV9 | . | . | TRBJ1-5
TGTGCCAGCAGCGCAGGGGTAGGACATCAGCCCCAGCATTTT | CASSAGVGHQPQHF | TRBV7-9 | . | . | TRBJ1-5
TGCAGCGGGACTAACACCGGGACAGGGGTCACCGGGGAGCTGTTTTTT | CSGTNTGTGVTGELFF | TRBV29-1 | once | TRBD1 | TRBJ2-2
TGTGCCTGGACTAGCGGGGAAGAGACCCAGTACTTC | CAWTSGEETQYF | TRBV30 | . | TRBD2 | TRBJ2-5
TGTGCCAGCAGCCCCGGTCGGGGAACCCGCAATGAGCAGTTCTTC | CASSPGRGTRNEQFF | TRBV11-3 | . | . | TRBJ2-1
TGTGCCAGCAGGGGACTAGCGGGAGTTTCCGTTCAGTACTTC | CASRGLAGVSVQYF | TRBV28 | . | TRBD2 | TRBJ2-4